The next 29 T cell receptor beta chains were all read from a single sample in a study of technical replicates of blood from four donors. Method: immunoSEQ multiplex PCR; TCRdb's copy keeps in-frame clones and lacks some. The table has 75,000 or so clones, 93% seen once. Sequenced sample: T cells isolated from PBMCs. The receptors here all came from a human donor in good health.

The chain is built from TRBV5-6 and TRBJ2-7; possibly TRBD2 for D (5 bases). The germline V gene encodes CDR1 SGHDT and CDR2 YYEEEE. The CDR3 has 13 amino acids. Trimming shortened V by 3 bases and J by 9 bases, and 16 bases separated the two germline ends. CDR3 DNA: TGTGCCAGCAGCTGGGGTCGGGAAATGAGGCAGTACTTC. Encoded protein: CASSWGREMRQYF.

This chain connects TRBV7-2 to TRBJ2-7; TRBD2 agrees at 10 bases. V trimming: 6 bases; J trimming: 2 bases; junction bases outside the gene matches: 7. The CDR3 covers 15 residues. The germline V gene has CDR1 SGHTA and CDR2 FQGNSA. The CDR3 DNA reads TGTGCCAGCAGTCCCTCTAGCGGGAGACCCTACGAGCAGTACTTC. Its translation is CASSPSSGRPYEQYF.

The chain recombines TRBV27 with TRBJ2-7; the D gene is possibly TRBD1 (6 bases). CDR3 length: 14 amino acids. Trimming removed 6 bases from V and 1 base from J, with 13 bases in between. CDR1 MNHEY and CDR2 SMNVEV come from the germline V gene (reference sequence). The CDR3 DNA is TGTGCCAGCAGAATGGACAGCGAATCCTACGAGCAGTACTTC. Its translation is CASRMDSESYEQYF.

The V call is TRBV29-1, the J call TRBJ1-1; no reliable D call. There are 17 residues in the CDR3. Germline CDR1 is SQVTM and CDR2 is ANQGSEA. V gave up 2 bases and J gave up 0 bases, with 19 bases separating them. Here the CDR3 reads CSVELIAWAPMNTEAFF. DNA for the CDR3: TGCAGCGTTGAACTAATTGCTTGGGCACCTATGAACACTGAAGCTTTCTTT. Together with reference TRBV29-1 and TRBJ1-1, the CDR3 gives the full variable domain: SAVISQKPSRDICQRGTSLTIQCQVDSQVTMMFWYRQQPGQSLTLIATANQGSEATYESGFVIDKFPISRPNLTFSTLTVSNMSPEDSSIYLCSVELIAWAPMNTEAFFGQGTRLTVV.

The V and J genes are TRBV10-3 and TRBJ1-4; maybe TRBD1 (6 bases). This CDR3 region has 14 residues. CDR1 and CDR2 (germline): ENHRY, SYGVKD. V lost 0 bases to trimming and J lost 7 bases, with 9 bases between them. In DNA form, the CDR3 reads TGTGCCATCAGTGAGTCAGTAGGGGGTGAAAAACTGTTTTTT. It translates to CAISESVGGEKLFF.

The J gene is TRBJ2-1, the V gene TRBV7-6, with 11 nucleotides matching TRBD2. V trimming: 5 bases; J trimming: 6 bases; junction bases outside the gene matches: 6. Germline V gene sequence: CDR1 SGHVS, CDR2 FNYEAQ. CDR3 size: 15 residues. As DNA, the CDR3 is TGTGCCAGCAGCCCGACTAGCGGGATTGTCAATGAGCAGTTCTTC. Its protein is CASSPTSGIVNEQFF.

V usage is TRBV7-8 and J usage is TRBJ2-3; D possibly corresponds to TRBD2 (6 bases). The CDR3 totals 17 residues. V was pared by 5 bases and J by 7 bases, with 25 bases between. CDR1 and CDR2 from the germline V gene are SGHVS and FQNEAQ. The CDR3 region has the DNA TGTGCCAGCAGCCCCCCACTTGGGACTCGAGGGCTTTATACGCAGTATTTT. It encodes CASSPPLGTRGLYTQYF.

V is TRBV9 and J is TRBJ2-5; TRBD1 matches at 7 bases. The germline gives CDR1 SGDLS, CDR2 YYNGEE. The V gene end was trimmed by 1 base and the J gene end by 5 bases; junction bases not matched to a gene: 5. The CDR3 spans 14 residues. The CDR3 bases are TGTGCCAGCAGCGTACGGGACAGCTGGGAGACCCAGTACTTC. This encodes CASSVRDSWETQYF.

V gene TRBV25-1 combines with J gene TRBJ2-3; D remains ambiguous. The CDR3 has 16 amino acids. Trimming stripped 2 bases from V and 2 bases from J, with 14 bases between. Germline V lookup: CDR1 MGHDK, CDR2 SYGVNS. Here the CDR3 DNA reads TGTGCCAGCAGTGAAAAGAGGTCCGCTGTCACAGATACGCAGTATTTT. Protein product: CASSEKRSAVTDTQYF.

This clone has only one observation. CDR3 bases: TGTGCCACTTCCCTCACAGGGTTCGGGATCGAGACCCAGTACTTC. Translating gives CATSLTGFGIETQYF. The chain links TRBV19 to TRBJ2-5, with a possible D match to TRBD1 (6 bases). This CDR3 has 15 amino acids. V was clipped by 10 bases and J by 5 bases, with 23 bases between them. CDR1 LNHDA and CDR2 SQIVND come from the germline V gene (reference sequence).

The CDR3 sequence: CATSVSSYNEQFF. CDR3 coding DNA: TGTGCGACTAGCGTTAGCTCCTACAATGAGCAGTTCTTC. The chain couples TRBV4-2 to TRBJ2-1, with 8 bases aligning to TRBD2. The V gene's germline CDR1 is LGHNA and CDR2 YNFKEQ. CDR3 length: 13 residues.

This chain links TRBV9 with TRBJ1-2; 8 nucleotides line up with TRBD1. Germline assignment: CDR1 SGDLS and CDR2 YYNGEE. The ends lost 4 bases at V and 4 bases at J; junction bases unmatched: 9. The CDR3 length is 15 residues. The chain's CDR3 is CASSPSTGGFYGYTF. CDR3 DNA: TGTGCCAGCAGCCCCTCAACAGGGGGGTTCTATGGCTACACCTTC.

The rearrangement joins TRBV6-1 to TRBJ2-7; D uncertain. V was trimmed by 3 bases and J by 3 bases, leaving 15 bases between them. CDR1 and CDR2 (germline): MNHNS, SASEGT. CDR3 size: 15 residues. In DNA form, the CDR3 reads TGTGCCAGCAGTGAGAGGCCGACCTCCGACTACGAGCAGTACTTC. Protein product: CASSERPTSDYEQYF.

V is TRBV5-6 and J is TRBJ2-5; TRBD2 might be the D (5 bases). In germline, CDR1 is SGHDT, CDR2 YYEEEE. Between the trimmed V and J ends, which lost 3 bases and 4 bases, there was a span of 7 bases. The CDR3 is 12 amino acids. The CDR3 loop reads CASSSGIETQYF. The CDR3 nucleotides are TGTGCCAGCAGCTCGGGGATAGAGACCCAGTACTTC.

The genes are TRBV5-1 and TRBJ2-3, with a tentative D call TRBD2 (5 bases). CDR3 size: 16 residues. The ends were cut back, 0 bases at V and 4 bases at J, with 15 bases in the middle. CDR1 is SGHRS and CDR2 is YFSETQ in the germline V gene. The CDR3 nucleotides read TGCGCCAGCAGCTTGGCCACCGGGATTAGGGCAGATACGCAGTATTTT. Translated: CASSLATGIRADTQYF.

This rearrangement joins TRBV6-5 to TRBJ1-1; the D gene is possibly TRBD1 (5 bases). Germline V gene lookup returns CDR1 MNHEY and CDR2 SVGAGI. The CDR3 is 13 residues long. The V gene lost 5 bases and the J gene lost 4 bases, with 11 bases spanning the gap. The CDR3 sequence: CASSLDRGTEAFF. The CDR3 nucleotides read TGTGCCAGCAGTCTCGACAGAGGCACTGAAGCTTTCTTT.

The chain is built from TRBV7-9 and TRBJ1-5; D may be TRBD1 (5 bases). Germline lookup yields CDR1 SEHNR and CDR2 FQNEAQ (reference sequence). The V gene lost 0 bases and the J gene lost 0 bases, with 15 bases spanning the gap. The CDR3 is made up of 18 amino acids. The DNA of the CDR3 is TGTGCCAGCAGCTTAGCGAGTTTCTTTGGGGCTAGCAATCAGCCCCAGCATTTT. It encodes CASSLASFFGASNQPQHF.

This clone was recorded a few times. V usage is TRBV10-3 and J usage is TRBJ1-3, with D unresolved. Trimming shortened V by 0 bases and J by 8 bases, and 14 bases separated the two germline ends. Germline V lookup: CDR1 ENHRY, CDR2 SYGVKD. CDR3 length: 15 amino acids. The CDR3 region is CAISESGFERDTIYF. For the CDR3, the DNA is TGTGCCATCAGTGAGTCTGGCTTCGAGAGGGACACCATATATTTT.

This sequence joins TRBV4-3 and TRBJ1-2; D not certain. Germline values: CDR1 LGHNA, CDR2 YSLEER. This CDR3 is 13 amino acids long. Trimming took 4 bases from V and 7 from J, leaving 13 bases between them. Here the CDR3 DNA reads TGCGCCAGCAGCCCAGAGAGGCTTGGTGGCTACACCTTC. This translates into CASSPERLGGYTF.

The CDR3 coding sequence is TGCGCCAGCAGCCTTGGAGCGACAGGGGGCGGACCCTACGAGCAGTACTTC. It is translated as CASSLGATGGGPYEQYF. This chain links TRBV4-1 with TRBJ2-7, with 10 positions matching TRBD1. Germline V CDR1 and CDR2: MGHRA, YSYEKL. The CDR3 covers 17 residues. J was trimmed by 2 bases and V by 4 bases; bases with no gene match: 11.

The gene calls are TRBV27 and TRBJ2-3, with unresolved D. The V end was cut by 4 bases, the J end by 7 bases, with 3 bases between. The CDR3 contains 10 residues. Germline lookup yields CDR1 MNHEY and CDR2 SMNVEV (reference sequence). Here the CDR3 DNA reads TGTGCCAGCAGTTCAAATACGCAGTATTTT. It translates to CASSSNTQYF.

The V gene is TRBV11-3, the J gene TRBJ1-1, with D tentatively TRBD1 (6 bases). Trimming cost V 8 bases and J 6 bases, with 16 bases left between them. The CDR3 has 13 residues. CDR1 is SGHNT, CDR2 YENEEA, per germline. DNA of the CDR3: TGTGCCAGCTTGGGGGGGGCAAGTTCTGAAGCTTTCTTT. Translating gives CASLGGASSEAFF.

V is TRBV13 and J is TRBJ1-3, with D tentatively TRBD1 (6 bases). Germline CDR1 and CDR2: PRHDT and FYEKMQ (reference sequence). Trimming took off 0 bases at V and 0 bases at J, with 9 bases between the two ends. The CDR3 length is 16 residues. Here the CDR3 DNA reads TGTGCCAGCAGCTTAGGAAGGACAGCCTCTGGAAACACCATATATTTT. Translated, it gives CASSLGRTASGNTIYF.

The chain carries TRBV28 and TRBJ1-1; the D gene is possibly TRBD1 (6 bases). Germline values: CDR1 MDHEN, CDR2 SYDVKM. Between the trimmed V and J ends, which lost 5 bases and 6 bases, there was a span of 16 bases. This CDR3 contains 14 residues. CDR3 loop: CASSKTGSPPEAFF. Written as DNA, the CDR3 is TGTGCCAGCAGTAAAACAGGGTCCCCGCCTGAAGCTTTCTTT.

This chain links TRBV10-3 with TRBJ1-4; 7 nucleotides match TRBD1. The CDR3 spans 17 residues. Germline V gene sequence: CDR1 ENHRY, CDR2 SYGVKD. After removal of 8 bases from V and 0 bases from J, the junction contained 12 bases not matched to a gene. CDR3 DNA sequence: TGTGCCATCTCACCCCAGGGGGTTATGTCAACTAATGAAAAACTGTTTTTT. The encoded protein is CAISPQGVMSTNEKLFF.

The gene calls are TRBV11-1 and TRBJ2-2, with a weak D call TRBD2 (5 bases). The CDR3 has 15 amino acids. Trimming pared 5 bases from V and 4 bases from J, leaving 14 bases between. The V gene's germline CDR1 is SGHAT and CDR2 FQDESV (reference sequence). The DNA for the CDR3 is TGTGCCAGCAGCCCGAGGACTGCCCCCACCGGGGAGCTGTTTTTT. It encodes CASSPRTAPTGELFF.

The chain couples TRBV5-6 to TRBJ1-1; D gene unclear. The CDR3 contains 13 residues. The V and J ends lost 0 bases and 10 bases respectively, with 13 bases between them. Germline loops: CDR1 SGHDT, CDR2 YYEEEE. In DNA form, the CDR3 reads TGTGCCAGCAGCTTGGCTCCGGGAGAGGTAGCTTTCTTT. Its protein is CASSLAPGEVAFF. The full variable domain, completed using reference TRBV5-6 and TRBJ1-1, is DAGVTQSPTHLIKTRGQQVTLRCSPKSGHDTVSWYQQALGQGPQFIFQYYEEEERQRGNFPDRFSGHQFPNYSSELNVNALLLGDSALYLCASSLAPGEVAFFGQGTRLTVV.

A single count supports this clone. The chain has TRBV9 and TRBJ1-4; D unclear. The CDR3 totals 17 residues. Per the germline V gene, CDR1 is SGDLS and CDR2 is YYNGEE. V lost 0 bases, J lost 5 bases, and 17 bases lay in between. The CDR3 coding sequence is TGTGCCAGCAGCGTAGGGGGTTACGGGAATCCAAATGAAAAACTGTTTTTT. Protein sequence: CASSVGGYGNPNEKLFF.

The chain recombines TRBV5-4 with TRBJ1-4; D is unclear. This CDR3 has 15 amino acids. Germline CDR1 and CDR2: SGHNT and YYREEE (reference sequence). Deletions cut 5 bases from V and 8 bases from J, with 19 bases between. CDR3: CASSLSGDGFEKLFF. The CDR3 DNA is TGTGCCAGCAGTTTATCCGGGGATGGGTTCGAAAAACTGTTTTTT.